This TCR beta chain was observed in a study of OX40 agonist ivuxolimab in advanced cancers. Libraries were prepared by immunoSEQ multiplex PCR; TCRdb keeps only in-frame clonotypes and omits some of them. The sample records 55,000 to 65,000 clones, around 90% being singletons. With respect to this clone: Its antigen is as yet unknown.

Findings and caveats of the study: Antigens targeted by the expanded peripheral T cells were not determined. On average, CD8+ T cells showed a greater number of expanded clones than CD4+. Among the lowest levels of clonal expansion were found in partial responders at 0.1-3.0 mg/kg. Clonal expansion by week 6 occurred in CD4+ and CD8+ blood T cells (at 0.1 to 3.0 mg/kg).

Germline V gives CDR1 GTSNPN, CDR2 SVGIG (reference sequence). The CDR3 totals 12 residues. V shed 5 bases, J shed 9 bases, and the junction held 8 bases outside the gene matches. The sequence was collected from an adult with an advanced solid tumor such as melanoma, head and neck, liver or kidney cancer. This chain links TRBV30 with TRBJ2-7, with TRBD2 matching over 9 bases. The sample in question was CD4+ or CD8+ T cells sorted from blood, obtained in a trial of the OX40 agonist ivuxolimab. This CDR3 reads CAWGTGTSWQYF. CDR3 bases: TGTGCCTGGGGGACCGGGACTAGCTGGCAGTACTTC.